The TCR beta chain under discussion was sequenced for a study of CD8 T cells in Susac syndrome. In blood CD8+ and CD4+ T cells, TCR beta underwent sequencing. Controls were healthy donors chosen to match patients in age and sex. Both CD4+ and CD8+ T cells were negatively isolated, and TEMRA cells underwent FACS enrichment. From germline, CDR1 is LNHDA and CDR2 SQIVND (reference sequence). This CDR3 comprises 17 residues. V lost 5 bases, J lost 0 bases, and 12 bases stayed unmatched. The RNA input was roughly 0.45 to 1 ug, and it was reverse transcribed with random hexamers. The immunoSEQ assay covered 54 Vbeta and 13 Jbeta segments for CDR3. One entry per CDR3 protein results from TCRdb running MiXCR on the immunoSEQ multiplex PCR reads. The data contain about 130,000 distinct CDR3 sequences, 90% to 95% of them singletons.

Sequencing was carried out using CD4+ T cells from PBMCs. This chain uses TRBV19 with TRBJ2-5, with 7 bases lining up with TRBD1. This clonotype originated in a human donor in good health. The CDR3 nucleotides read TGTGCCAGTAGTCCATCTACGGGGACAGTGTACCAAGAGACCCAGTACTTC. Protein: CASSPSTGTVYQETQYF.